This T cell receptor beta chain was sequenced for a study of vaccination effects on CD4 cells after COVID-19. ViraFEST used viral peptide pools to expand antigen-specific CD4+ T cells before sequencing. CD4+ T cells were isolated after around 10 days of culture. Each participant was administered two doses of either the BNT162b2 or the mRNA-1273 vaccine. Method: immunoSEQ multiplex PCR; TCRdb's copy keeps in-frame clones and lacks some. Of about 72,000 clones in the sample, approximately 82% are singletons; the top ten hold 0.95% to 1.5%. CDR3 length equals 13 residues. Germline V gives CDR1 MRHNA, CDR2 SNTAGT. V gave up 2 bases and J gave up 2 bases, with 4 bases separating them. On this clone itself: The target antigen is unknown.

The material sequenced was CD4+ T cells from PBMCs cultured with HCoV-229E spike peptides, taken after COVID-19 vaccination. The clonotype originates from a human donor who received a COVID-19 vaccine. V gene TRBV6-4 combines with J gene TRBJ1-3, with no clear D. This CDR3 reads CASSDIPGNTIYF. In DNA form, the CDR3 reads TGTGCCAGCAGTGACATCCCTGGAAACACCATATATTTT.